These T cell receptor beta chains were read from a single sample in a study of PD-1 blockade in classical Hodgkin lymphoma. Data came from immunoSEQ multiplex PCR; TCRdb stores just in-frame clones and leaves some out. There are 41,000 or so clones in the sample; around 69% occur only once, and under 3% lies in the top ten. The material was peripheral blood mononuclear cells (PBMCs), obtained before the fourth cycle of nivolumab. Receptors originate from a human donor with classical Hodgkin lymphoma. Both conserved end residues are trimmed from each CDR3.

TRBJ2-3,TRBV11-2,ASNLLAGVTSTDTQY
TRBJ1-5,TRBV9,ASSAGQGTQPQH
TRBJ1-1,TRBV30,AWSVQGANTEAF
TRBJ2-5,TRBV29-1,SVMLLVDQRTQY
TRBJ1-3,TRBV7-9,ASSLGTDSGNTIY
TRBJ2-7,TRBV2,ASKFLGTGVGYEQY
TRBJ1-2,TRBV9,ASSVGTGDSYGYT
TRBJ1-5,TRBV6-1,ASSETWDQPQH
TRBJ1-1,TRBV19,ASSPTQQGNTEAF
TRBJ1-3,TRBV7-8,ASSLAGTTGNTIY
TRBJ2-1,TRBV5-6,ASSLRSSGEQF
TRBJ2-7,TRBV7-9,ASSLAMDYEQY
TRBJ2-7,TRBV12-5,ASGPQSYYEQY
TRBJ2-7,TRBV7-9,ASSSTSGSYEQY
TRBJ2-5,TRBV27,ASSSDSGGAFRGETQY
TRBJ2-7,TRBV19,ASRLAGADYEQY
TRBJ1-2,TRBV7-8,ASSFSSPPGGAHGYT
TRBJ1-1,TRBV4-3,ASSRVRTHTEAF
TRBJ2-1,TRBV7-8,ASSPLVLGQSYNEQF
TRBJ2-1,TRBV19,ATRWSLGGEQF
TRBJ2-7,TRBV5-4,ASSLVSATEQY
TRBJ1-2,TRBV28,ASSPPGQDYGYT
TRBJ1-1,TRBV19,ASSPTGQSLGTEAF
TRBJ2-5,TRBV7-8,ASSLRRRGETQY
TRBJ2-4,TRBV29-1,SVTVPTNIQY
TRBJ2-3,TRBV7-5,ARSLKEGSGRCTDTQY
TRBJ1-1,TRBV7-3,ASSPRDRPLGMNTEAF
TRBJ1-2,TRBV10-3,AISGDPQGRRGYT
TRBJ2-7,TRBV14,ASSHTGGRDEQY